This T cell receptor (beta chain) was captured by sequencing in a study of blood T cell repertoires in COVID-19 (TCRdb year 2020). Looking at the study overall: Samples from collaborators originated in the United States, Italy and Spain and spanned both the acute and convalescent phases of COVID-19. The repertoires were released in a freely available public database intended as a resource for research on the immune response to SARS-CoV-2. Nearly every sample came with metadata listing a de-identified subject ID, COVID-19 status, age in years and sex. The material from the prospective study consisted of cDNA or gDNA derived from T cells, B-cell-depleted T cells, or PBMCs. Samples came from the ongoing ImmuneRACE study (first 160 participants) plus 1,254 subjects from 6 global collaborators. Where available, HLA class I and class II types were obtained from metadata supplied by the sample provider rather than from assay-based typing. Deeply sampled blood TCRbeta repertoires from subjects exposed to, actively infected with, or recovered from COVID-19 were included in the dataset.

Overall study results and their limits: The quantity of clinical and demographic metadata differed by source and by participant and was supplied without curation.

The CDR3 runs 15 amino acids, cysteine and phenylalanine included. The only DNA kept is the CDR3, 45 bases in frame from the first base. Via the germline V gene, CDR1 is SGHTA and CDR2 FQGTGA. V sheds 2 bases and J sheds 4 bases, leaving 14 bases between their ends. At one collaborating source in Seattle, patients were enrolled during active infection and were followed longitudinally through the course of disease. Each collaborating institution followed its own protocols to collect whole blood in K2EDTA tubes. For TCRbeta analysis, collaborators shipped samples in one of three forms: frozen whole blood, isolated PBMCs, or DNA extracted from either of those sample types. As concerns this clone: Its antigen is currently not known. No qualities accompany the bases; no much larger clone lies one base away.

The immunoSEQ Assay, a bias-controlled multiplex PCR, was used to amplify TCRbeta CDR3 regions from genomic DNA. Turning to the authors' computational methods: Within the assay, amplification of reference gene primers was used to estimate how many nucleated cells each sample contained. Sequence reads were collapsed and filtered to measure the absolute abundance of every unique TCRbeta CDR3 rearrangement. For each sample, productive Simpson clonality was calculated as the square root of Simpson's diversity index across productive rearrangements. TCRdb carries this immuneACCESS record with in-frame sequences only. Its versions omit some clonotypes, under half of them owing to an unresolved V gene in the studies checked, with the rest unexplained. The DNA was the basis for D and trimming; V, J and clone size are from that table. Across this sample there are approximately 200,000 clones, with approximately 84% seen only once. The ten largest clones add up to roughly 7.6% of the sample.

The rearrangement combines TRBV7-3 with TRBJ2-5; possibly the D gene is TRBD2, per 6 matching bases. This TCR was recovered from a woman of 80 years or more with COVID-19, enrolled during active disease. Material for sequencing was peripheral blood. For the CDR3, the sequence is CASSLSPGVVETQYF. The nucleotide sequence reads TGTGCCAGCAGCTTATCGCCGGGAGTGGTAGAGACCCAGTACTTC.